Following are 18 T cell receptor beta chains from one sample sequenced in a study of T cells in Graves' hyperthyroidism and ophthalmopathy (dated by TCRdb to the late 2010s). Libraries came from multiplex PCR. These reads were obtained on an Illumina HiSeq 2000. The TCR beta CDR3 regions were amplified from RNA transcripts. The first round of RT-PCR for the TCR CDR3 was performed with the HTBI primer set and the Qiagen OneStep RT-PCR kit. TCRdb reran the public reads through fastp at Q25 and MiXCR, keeping productive beta chains. Each CDR3 protein gets just one entry, which takes the most common genes and DNA from the rows behind it. This sample is represented by 250,000 to 300,000 distinct CDR3 sequences; around 13% of them were singletons. The top ten clonotypes cover under 8% of the sample. The material sequenced was blood. Every receptor here comes from a woman aged 35 to 49 with Graves' hyperthyroidism.

This clonotype showed up just a few times. The V call is TRBV7-9, the J call TRBJ1-6; D is unclear. CDR1 and CDR2 from the germline V gene are SEHNR and FQNEAQ (reference sequence). This CDR3 contains 12 residues. V shed 4 bases and J shed 9 bases, with 7 bases lying between them. DNA for the CDR3: TGTGCCAGCAGCTCCCCAAGTTCACCCCTCCACTTT. Translated, it gives CASSSPSSPLHF.

This clonotype appeared many times. The chain joins TRBV12-5 to TRBJ2-5, with TRBD1 matching 7 bases. The V gene's germline CDR1 is LGHNT and CDR2 FRNRAP. The CDR3 loop spans 15 amino acids. V lost 1 base and J lost 4; bases outside the gene matches: 6. In nucleotides, the CDR3 is TGTGCTAGTGGTTTGGGCGGCGACAGGGCAGAGACCCAGTACTTC. This encodes CASGLGGDRAETQYF.

This clonotype was detected many times. J is TRBJ1-1 and V is TRBV7-9; the match to TRBD1 covers 7 bases. The V segment lost 1 base and the J segment 3 bases; nucleotides outside the gene matches: 5. CDR1 and CDR2 (germline): SEHNR, FQNEAQ (reference sequence). There are 15 residues in the CDR3. Here the CDR3 DNA reads TGTGCCAGCAGCTTAGTCCAGGGGGAGTACACTGAAGCTTTCTTT. This encodes CASSLVQGEYTEAFF.

This clonotype was seen repeatedly, ten times or more. This chain links TRBV6-2 or TRBV6-3 with TRBJ2-7, with 10 bases identical to TRBD2. V shed 1 base, J shed 0 bases, and the junction held 0 bases outside the gene matches. The CDR3 covers 15 residues. Germline lookup yields CDR1 MNHEY and CDR2 SVGEGT. The DNA of the CDR3 is TGTGCCAGCAGTTACTTAGCGGGAGGCTCCTACGAGCAGTACTTC. Translated: CASSYLAGGSYEQYF.

This clonotype was counted between two and nine times. The genes are TRBV12-5 and TRBJ2-7, with TRBD2 matching over 8 bases. V lost 5 bases, J lost 3 bases, and 6 bases stayed unmatched. Germline V lookup: CDR1 LGHNT, CDR2 FRNRAP. The CDR3 is 14 amino acids. This CDR3 is CASGPWTSCYEQYF. CDR3 nucleotide sequence: TGTGCTAGTGGTCCCTGGACTAGCTGCTACGAGCAGTACTTC.

This clonotype showed up many times. This chain uses TRBV3-1 with TRBJ2-7; TRBD2 agrees at 7 bases. This CDR3 spans 14 amino acids. With V trimmed by 1 base and J by 5 bases, 5 bases remained unmatched. The germline V gene encodes CDR1 LGHDT and CDR2 YNNKEL (reference sequence). The CDR3 DNA reads TGTGCCAGCAGCCAAGCCAGCGGGATGGACGAGCAGTACTTC. Translating it yields CASSQASGMDEQYF.

This clonotype was seen many times. V usage is TRBV7-2 and J usage is TRBJ1-2, with D perhaps matching TRBD1 (5 bases). Between the trimmed V and J ends, which lost 3 bases and 3 bases, there was a span of 11 bases. The CDR3 totals 14 residues. Germline CDR1 is SGHTA and CDR2 is FQGNSA. The CDR3 DNA follows: TGTGCCAGCAGCTTCATGTCCAGGGACTATGGCTACACCTTC. It is translated as CASSFMSRDYGYTF.

In its sample, this clonotype was seen many times. This CDR3 reads CASSDTGLAARNEQFF. The CDR3 DNA sequence: TGTGCCAGTAGTGACACGGGACTAGCGGCGCGTAATGAGCAGTTCTTC. The chain employs TRBV19 and TRBJ2-1, with TRBD2 matching over 11 bases. The CDR3 totals 16 residues. The V gene end was trimmed by 5 bases and the J gene end by 7 bases; junction bases not matched to a gene: 10. CDR1 is LNHDA and CDR2 is SQIVND in the germline V gene (reference sequence).

This clonotype was counted many times. This chain links TRBV12-3 or TRBV12-4 with TRBJ1-1; no clear D gene. This CDR3 has 14 amino acids. The ends were cut back, 3 bases at V and 0 bases at J, with 8 bases in the middle. As DNA, the CDR3 is TGTGCCAGCAGTTTTAGTCAGATGAACACTGAAGCTTTCTTT. Translated, it gives CASSFSQMNTEAFF.

At least ten counts were recorded for this clonotype. This chain uses TRBV20-1 with TRBJ2-7; 12 nucleotides line up with TRBD2. CDR1 and CDR2 (germline): DFQATT, SNEGSKA (reference sequence). This CDR3 is 12 amino acids long. V shed 6 bases and J 6 bases; nucleotides not matched to a gene: 3. The CDR3 coding sequence is TGCAGTGCCACGGGACTAGCGGGCGAGCAGTACTTC. Residues: CSATGLAGEQYF.

This clonotype was seen repeatedly, ten times or more. The CDR3 region has the DNA TGTGCCACCGGGACAGGGGAGACTGGGGCCAACGTCCTGACTTTC. This sequence encodes CATGTGETGANVLTF. J is TRBJ2-6 and V is TRBV24-1; 10 bases align to TRBD1. This CDR3 has 15 amino acids. Germline V gene lookup returns CDR1 KGHDR and CDR2 SFDVKD. Germline trimming cut 9 bases from V and 2 bases from J; bases unmatched to any gene: 3.

This clonotype showed up many times. CDR3 protein: CASSGNNYEQYF. CDR3 coding DNA: TGTGCCAGCAGCGGCAACAATTACGAGCAGTACTTC. The chain couples TRBV11-2 to TRBJ2-7, with D unresolved. The CDR3 consists of 12 residues. V was shortened by 5 bases and J by 4 bases, with 9 bases between the two germline ends. Germline CDR1 SGHAT, CDR2 FQNNGV.

This clonotype was seen ten or more times. V usage is TRBV6-1 and J usage is TRBJ1-1; unclear D gene. V lost 7 bases to trimming and J lost 7 bases, with 10 bases between them. The germline gives CDR1 MNHNS, CDR2 SASEGT. This CDR3 is built from 11 residues. CDR3 DNA: TGTGCCAGCACCCCTGGGGTTGAAGCTTTCTTT. This translates into CASTPGVEAFF.

The table lists this clonotype with many counts. J is TRBJ2-1 and V is TRBV20-1, with D unclear. This CDR3 contains 16 residues. The germline V and J ends were trimmed by 5 bases and 5 bases, with 22 bases remaining between them. From germline, CDR1 is DFQATT and CDR2 SNEGSKA (reference sequence). CDR3 nucleotides: TGCAGTGCTTGGAGTTCTGACACTTGGATCGACAATGAGCAGTTCTTC. Amino acids: CSAWSSDTWIDNEQFF.

V is TRBV28 and J is TRBJ2-1; D is possibly TRBD1 or TRBD2 (5 bases each). This CDR3 is built from 12 residues. CDR1 is MDHEN, CDR2 SYDVKM, per germline. The germline V and J ends were trimmed by 5 bases and 13 bases, with 15 bases remaining between them. In DNA form, the CDR3 reads TGTGCCAGCAGTGCCTGGGACCTGCATCAGTTCTTC. Protein sequence: CASSAWDLHQFF. The variable domain in full, completed from reference TRBV28 and TRBJ2-1, reads DVKVTQSSRYLVKRTGEKVFLECVQDMDHENMFWYRQDPGLGLRLIYFSYDVKMKEKGDIPEGYSVSREKKERFSLILESASTNQTSMYLCASSAWDLHQFFGPGTRLTVL.

This clonotype has ten or more counts. This sequence joins TRBV19 and TRBJ1-2; weak D call: TRBD1 (5 bases). V shed 3 bases and J shed 0 bases, with 17 bases lying between them. From germline, CDR1 is LNHDA and CDR2 SQIVND (reference sequence). The CDR3 contains 17 residues. The CDR3 nucleotides read TGTGCCAGTAGTATCATTCGACAGATTTCTACTAACTATGGCTACACCTTC. This sequence encodes CASSIIRQISTNYGYTF.

This clonotype was detected many times. CDR3 nucleotides: TGTGCCAGCAGGGGGGGACTAGCGGACTCCTACGAGCAGTACTTC. Translating gives CASRGGLADSYEQYF. V gene TRBV2 combines with J gene TRBJ2-7, with TRBD2 matching over 11 bases. Losses at the gene ends were 6 bases for V and 0 bases for J; bases not matched to a gene: 4. The CDR3 has 15 amino acids. Germline CDR1 reads SNHLY; CDR2 reads FYNNEI. Full variable domain (remainder filled in from reference TRBV2 and TRBJ2-7): EPEVTQTPSHQVTQMGQEVILRCVPISNHLYFYWYRQILGQKVEFLVSFYNNEISEKSEIFDDQFSVERPDGSNFTLKIRSTKLEDSAMYFCASRGGLADSYEQYFGPGTRLTVT.

This clonotype was observed many times. The chain carries TRBV28 and TRBJ1-2; unclear D gene. The CDR3 has 14 amino acids. CDR1 and CDR2 from the germline V gene are MDHEN and SYDVKM. V lost 6 bases and J 0 bases, leaving 11 bases between the germline ends. The CDR3 protein is CASRRTQANYGYTF. CDR3 coding DNA: TGTGCCAGCAGGAGGACCCAGGCTAACTATGGCTACACCTTC.